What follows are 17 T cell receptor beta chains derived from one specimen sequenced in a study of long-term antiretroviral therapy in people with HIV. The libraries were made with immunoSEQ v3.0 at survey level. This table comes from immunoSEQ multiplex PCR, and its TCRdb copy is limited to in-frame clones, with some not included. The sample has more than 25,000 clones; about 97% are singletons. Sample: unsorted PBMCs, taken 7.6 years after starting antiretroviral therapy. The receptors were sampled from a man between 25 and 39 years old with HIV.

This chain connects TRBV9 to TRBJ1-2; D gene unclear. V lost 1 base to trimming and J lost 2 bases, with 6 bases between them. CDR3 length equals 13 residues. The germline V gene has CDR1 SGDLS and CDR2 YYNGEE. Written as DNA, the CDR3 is TGTGCCAGCAGCGTAACAGAAAACTATGGCTACACCTTC. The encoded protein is CASSVTENYGYTF.

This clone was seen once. CDR3 sequence: CASSLAQNYEQYF. The CDR3 nucleotides read TGTGCCAGCAGCTTAGCACAGAACTACGAGCAGTACTTC. The chain combines TRBV7-9 with TRBJ2-7; D unclear. CDR3 length: 13 residues. The V and J ends lost 0 bases and 3 bases respectively, with 6 bases between them. Germline V gene lookup returns CDR1 SEHNR and CDR2 FQNEAQ (reference sequence).

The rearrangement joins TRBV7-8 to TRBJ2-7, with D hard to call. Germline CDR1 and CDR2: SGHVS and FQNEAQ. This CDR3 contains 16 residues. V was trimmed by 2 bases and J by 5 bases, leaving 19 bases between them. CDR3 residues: CASSLLRSRVRDEQYF. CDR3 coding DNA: TGTGCCAGCAGCTTACTCCGCAGCCGGGTTCGGGACGAGCAGTACTTC.

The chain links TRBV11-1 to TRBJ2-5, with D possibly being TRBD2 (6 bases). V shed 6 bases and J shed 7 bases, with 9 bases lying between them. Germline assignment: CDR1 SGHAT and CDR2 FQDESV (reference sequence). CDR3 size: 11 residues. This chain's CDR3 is CASSSGGTQYF. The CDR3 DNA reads TGTGCCAGCAGTTCCGGGGGGACCCAGTACTTC.

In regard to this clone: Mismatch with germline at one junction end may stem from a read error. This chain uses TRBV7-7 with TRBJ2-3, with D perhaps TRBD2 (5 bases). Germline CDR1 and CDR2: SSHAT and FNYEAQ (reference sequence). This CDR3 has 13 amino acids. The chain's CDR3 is CASSFGEGDTQYF. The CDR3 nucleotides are TGTGCTAGCAGCTTTGGCGAGGGAGATACGCAGTATTTT.

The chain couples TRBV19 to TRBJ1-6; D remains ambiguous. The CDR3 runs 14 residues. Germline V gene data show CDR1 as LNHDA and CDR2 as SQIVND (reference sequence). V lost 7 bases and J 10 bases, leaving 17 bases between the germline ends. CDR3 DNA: TGTGCCAGTAAGCTGGAACACAACTCCTCACCCCTCCACTTT. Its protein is CASKLEHNSSPLHF.

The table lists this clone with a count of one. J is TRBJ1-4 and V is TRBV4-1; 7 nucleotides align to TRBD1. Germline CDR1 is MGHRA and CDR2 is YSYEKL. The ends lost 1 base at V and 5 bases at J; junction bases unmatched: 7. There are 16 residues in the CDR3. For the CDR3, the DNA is TGCGCCAGCAGCCAAGGAGACAGGGTTGGGAATGAAAAACTGTTTTTT. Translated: CASSQGDRVGNEKLFF.

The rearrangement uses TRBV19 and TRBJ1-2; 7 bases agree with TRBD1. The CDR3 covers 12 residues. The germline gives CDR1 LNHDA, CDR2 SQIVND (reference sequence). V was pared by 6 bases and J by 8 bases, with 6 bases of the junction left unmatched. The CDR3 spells CASSNRDRGYTF. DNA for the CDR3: TGTGCCAGTAGCAACCGGGACAGAGGCTACACCTTC.

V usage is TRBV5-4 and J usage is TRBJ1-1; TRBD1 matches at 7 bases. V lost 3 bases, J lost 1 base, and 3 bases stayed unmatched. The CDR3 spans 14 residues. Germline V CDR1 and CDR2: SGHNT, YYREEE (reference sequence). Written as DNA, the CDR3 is TGTGCCAGCAGCTGGGACAGAACGAACACTGAAGCTTTCTTT. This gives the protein CASSWDRTNTEAFF.

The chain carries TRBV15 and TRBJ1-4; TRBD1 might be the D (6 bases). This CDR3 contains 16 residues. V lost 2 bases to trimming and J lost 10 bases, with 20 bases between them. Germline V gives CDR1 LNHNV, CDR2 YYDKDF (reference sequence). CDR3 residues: CATSRTGIFNGGKLFF. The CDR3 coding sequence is TGTGCCACCAGCAGAACAGGGATTTTCAATGGAGGAAAACTGTTTTTT.

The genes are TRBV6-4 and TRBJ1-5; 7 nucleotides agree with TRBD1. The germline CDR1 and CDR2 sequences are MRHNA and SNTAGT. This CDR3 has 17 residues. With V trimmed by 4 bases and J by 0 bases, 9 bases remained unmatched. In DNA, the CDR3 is TGTGCCAGCAGTGCTTGGGACAGCCAATATAGCAATCAGCCCCAGCATTTT. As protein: CASSAWDSQYSNQPQHF.

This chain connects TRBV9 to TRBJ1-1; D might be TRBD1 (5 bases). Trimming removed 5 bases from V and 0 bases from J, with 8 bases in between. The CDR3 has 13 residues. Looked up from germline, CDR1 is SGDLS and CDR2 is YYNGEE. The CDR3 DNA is TGTGCCAGCAGTAAACAGGTGAACACTGAAGCTTTCTTT. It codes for CASSKQVNTEAFF.

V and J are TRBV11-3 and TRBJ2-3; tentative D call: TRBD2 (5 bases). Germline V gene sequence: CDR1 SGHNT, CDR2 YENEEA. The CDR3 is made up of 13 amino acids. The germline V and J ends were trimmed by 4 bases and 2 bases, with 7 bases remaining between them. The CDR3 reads CASSYRDTDTQYF. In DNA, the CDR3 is TGTGCCAGCAGCTACCGGGACACAGATACGCAGTATTTT.

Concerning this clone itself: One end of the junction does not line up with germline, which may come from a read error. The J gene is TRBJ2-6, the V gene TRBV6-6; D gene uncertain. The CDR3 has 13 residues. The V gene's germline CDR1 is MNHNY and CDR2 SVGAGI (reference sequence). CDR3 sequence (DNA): TGTGCCAGCAGTGACTCTGGGGCCAACGTCCTGACTTTC. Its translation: CASSDSGANVLTF.

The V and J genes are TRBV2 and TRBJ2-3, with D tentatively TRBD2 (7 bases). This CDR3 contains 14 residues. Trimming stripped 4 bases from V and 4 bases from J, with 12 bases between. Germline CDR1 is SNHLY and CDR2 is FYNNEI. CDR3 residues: CASSVGGGADTQYF. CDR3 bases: TGTGCCAGCAGTGTAGGAGGGGGGGCAGATACGCAGTATTTT.

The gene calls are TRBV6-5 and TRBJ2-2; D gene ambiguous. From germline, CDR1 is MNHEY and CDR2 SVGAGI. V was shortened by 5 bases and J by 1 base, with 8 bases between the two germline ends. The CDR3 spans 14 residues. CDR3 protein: CASSEGWNTGELFF. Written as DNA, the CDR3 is TGTGCCAGCAGTGAAGGGTGGAACACCGGGGAGCTGTTTTTT.

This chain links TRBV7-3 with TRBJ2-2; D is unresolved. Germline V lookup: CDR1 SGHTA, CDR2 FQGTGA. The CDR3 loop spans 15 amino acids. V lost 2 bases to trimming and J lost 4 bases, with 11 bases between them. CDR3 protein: CASSLEPDPTGELFF. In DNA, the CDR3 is TGTGCCAGCAGCTTAGAGCCCGACCCCACCGGGGAGCTGTTTTTT.